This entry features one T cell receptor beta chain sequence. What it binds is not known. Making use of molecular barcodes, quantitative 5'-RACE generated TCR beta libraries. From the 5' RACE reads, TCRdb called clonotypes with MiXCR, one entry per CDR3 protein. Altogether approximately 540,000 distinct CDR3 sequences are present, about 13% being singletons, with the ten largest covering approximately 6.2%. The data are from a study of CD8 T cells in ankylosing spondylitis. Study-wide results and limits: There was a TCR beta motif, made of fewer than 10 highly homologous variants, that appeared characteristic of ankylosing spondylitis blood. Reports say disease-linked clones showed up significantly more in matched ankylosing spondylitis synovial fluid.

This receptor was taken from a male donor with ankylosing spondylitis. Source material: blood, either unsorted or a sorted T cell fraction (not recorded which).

CDR3 sequence (DNA): TGCAGCGCGGTCCGGACAGCCGGTACGCAGTATTTT. As protein: CSAVRTAGTQYF. The V and J genes are TRBV29-1 and TRBJ2-3; tentative D call: TRBD1 (6 bases). The CDR3 loop spans 12 amino acids. With 7 bases removed from V and 8 bases from J, the gap between germline ends came to 16 bases. CDR1 SQVTM and CDR2 ANQGSEA come from the germline V gene.